In this sample, the clone carrying this T cell receptor beta chain turned up many times. These data come from a study of blood T cells in healthy people across ages. Next came a second PCR, run for about 7 to 12 cycles, which used a sample-barcoded 5' primer along with a J-beta primer mix. Each CDR3 protein is one row after TCRdb ran MiXCR on the 5' RACE reads. Of approximately 780,000 distinct CDR3 sequences listed, roughly 24% are singletons. Looked up from germline, CDR1 is SGHVS and CDR2 is FQNEAQ. CDR3 length: 14 residues. Trimming pared 1 base from V and 2 bases from J, leaving 8 bases between. The same specimen was also included in a second study, on T cells of mothers and their children.

The receptor was derived from a boy between 10 and 17 years old in good health. The sequenced sample was blood. The gene calls are TRBV7-8 and TRBJ1-2; D not resolved. The CDR3 reads CASSLDPGNYGYTF. The CDR3 DNA reads as TGTGCCAGCAGCTTAGATCCGGGGAACTATGGCTACACCTTC. Using reference TRBV7-8 and TRBJ1-2 for the parts outside the CDR3, the full variable domain is GAGVSQSPRYKVAKRGQDVALRCDPISGHVSLFWYQQALGQGPEFLTYFQNEAQLDKSGLPSDRFFAERPEGSVSTLKIQRTQQEDSAVYLCASSLDPGNYGYTFGSGTRLTVV.